This passage covers 29 T cell receptor beta chains from one sample sequenced in a study of cytomegalovirus exposure and HLA in healthy donors. The PCR employed 60 Vbeta primers together with 13 Jbeta primers. Clones were sequenced by immunoSEQ multiplex PCR, and TCRdb holds only the in-frame ones, with some missing. The repertoire consists of 100,000 to 150,000 clones, with 75% to 85% occurring once and the leading ten covering less than 1.1%. The sample comprised PBMCs. Receptors were obtained from a male donor in good health and CMV-seronegative.

The chain recombines TRBV10-3 with TRBJ2-7; D may be TRBD2 (6 bases). The CDR3 is 16 amino acids. V was trimmed by 3 bases and J by 3 bases, leaving 18 bases between them. The germline V gene has CDR1 ENHRY and CDR2 SYGVKD. The CDR3 protein is CAISEAEGLSIYEQYF. The CDR3, as DNA: TGTGCCATCAGTGAAGCAGAGGGACTGAGTATCTACGAGCAGTACTTC.

The CDR3 sequence is CSVAGGSTRNTEAFF. As DNA, the CDR3 is TGCAGCGTTGCTGGGGGCTCGACCCGAAACACTGAAGCTTTCTTT. The rearrangement uses TRBV29-1 and TRBJ1-1; D is perhaps TRBD1 (6 bases). V was cut by 4 bases and J by 2 bases, with 17 bases left in between. Germline V gene data show CDR1 as SQVTM and CDR2 as ANQGSEA. This CDR3 has 15 amino acids.

Note on this clone: Other DNA sequences in the sample encode the same CDR3. The V and J genes are TRBV6-1 and TRBJ2-7, with unresolved D. The CDR3 totals 11 residues. With 4 bases removed from V and 3 bases from J, the gap between germline ends came to 4 bases. The germline V gene has CDR1 MNHNS and CDR2 SASEGT. The CDR3 nucleotides read TGTGCCAGCAGTGCCTACTACGAGCAGTACTTC. Translated: CASSAYYEQYF.

The gene calls are TRBV18 and TRBJ2-7; TRBD1 might be the D (6 bases). V lost 2 bases to trimming and J lost 6 bases, with 26 bases between them. The CDR3 is made up of 18 amino acids. CDR1 is KGHSH and CDR2 is LQKENI in the germline V gene. DNA of the CDR3: TGTGCCAGCTCACCAAAGGACAAGCAACAAGGTTGGGGGCTCGAGCAGTACTTC. Protein product: CASSPKDKQQGWGLEQYF. Looking up the rest from reference TRBV18 and TRBJ2-7 gives the full variable domain: NAGVMQNPRHLVRRRGQEARLRCSPMKGHSHVYWYRQLPEEGLKFMVYLQKENIIDESGMPKERFSAEFPKEGPSILRIQQVVRGDSAAYFCASSPKDKQQGWGLEQYFGPGTRLTVT.

The chain has TRBV2 and TRBJ1-3; maybe TRBD1 (6 bases). V was clipped by 6 bases and J by 0 bases, with 12 bases between them. The CDR3 sequence is 15 residues long. Germline V lookup: CDR1 SNHLY, CDR2 FYNNEI. The CDR3, as DNA: TGTGCCAGCAGGACCGGACAGATCTCTGGAAACACCATATATTTT. As protein: CASRTGQISGNTIYF.

The chain couples TRBV9 to TRBJ2-7; TRBD2 matches 7 bases. The V gene end was trimmed by 4 bases and the J gene end by 6 bases; junction bases not matched to a gene: 4. The germline gives CDR1 SGDLS, CDR2 YYNGEE. The CDR3 covers 12 residues. The CDR3 DNA follows: TGTGCCAGCAGCCGGGGGGAAAGCGAGCAGTACTTC. Protein sequence: CASSRGESEQYF.

The rearrangement joins TRBV9 to TRBJ1-2; D uncertain. Germline values: CDR1 SGDLS, CDR2 YYNGEE. V was pared by 3 bases and J by 5 bases, with 8 bases between. The CDR3 spans 12 residues. The CDR3 DNA reads TGTGCCAGCAGCGCCTTCGTTTATGGCTACACCTTC. It yields the protein CASSAFVYGYTF.

The count of this clone is one. The V call is TRBV7-8, the J call TRBJ1-6; 9 nucleotides align to TRBD1. After removal of 5 bases from V and 6 bases from J, the junction contained 2 bases not matched to a gene. CDR1 and CDR2 (germline): SGHVS, FQNEAQ. CDR3 size: 14 residues. The CDR3 DNA is TGTGCCAGCAGCAGGGGACAGGGTAATTCACCCCTCCACTTT. Its protein is CASSRGQGNSPLHF.

This clone appeared once. V gene TRBV2 combines with J gene TRBJ2-3; maybe TRBD2 (5 bases). CDR1 SNHLY and CDR2 FYNNEI come from the germline V gene. The CDR3 consists of 14 residues. Trimming left V 3 bases short and J 3 bases short, with 10 bases between. This chain's CDR3 is CASSDVGETDTQYF. DNA for the CDR3: TGTGCCAGCAGTGATGTCGGGGAGACAGATACGCAGTATTTT. The full variable domain, its missing parts supplied by reference TRBV2 and TRBJ2-3, is EPEVTQTPSHQVTQMGQEVILRCVPISNHLYFYWYRQILGQKVEFLVSFYNNEISEKSEIFDDQFSVERPDGSNFTLKIRSTKLEDSAMYFCASSDVGETDTQYFGPGTRLTVL.

This sequence joins TRBV30 and TRBJ2-7; D is unclear. Germline V gives CDR1 GTSNPN, CDR2 SVGIG (reference sequence). The length of the CDR3 is 13 residues. With 4 bases removed from V and 8 bases from J, the gap between germline ends came to 18 bases. The CDR3 loop reads CAWIPSGSLQQYF. As DNA, the CDR3 is TGTGCCTGGATCCCTTCCGGTTCTTTACAGCAGTACTTC.

The chain carries TRBV7-9 and TRBJ2-7; TRBD1 matches 8 bases. The length of the CDR3 is 12 residues. Germline CDR1 and CDR2: SEHNR and FQNEAQ (reference sequence). V shed 5 bases, J shed 12 bases, and the junction held 9 bases outside the gene matches. Here the CDR3 reads CASSKSGGEGYF. In DNA form, the CDR3 reads TGTGCCAGCAGCAAATCAGGGGGCGAGGGGTACTTC.

The chain is built from TRBV7-2 and TRBJ1-5; weak D call: TRBD1 (5 bases). Per germline, CDR1 SGHTA and CDR2 FQGNSA. The CDR3 length is 14 residues. V was clipped by 5 bases and J by 4 bases, with 12 bases between them. CDR3 bases: TGTGCCAGCAGCGTGCGGAGGGGAAATCAGCCCCAGCATTTT. Amino acids: CASSVRRGNQPQHF. Variable domain in full (rest from reference TRBV7-2 and TRBJ1-5): GAGVSQSPSNKVTEKGKDVELRCDPISGHTALYWYRQSLGQGLEFLIYFQGNSAPDKSGLPSDRFSAERTGGSVSTLTIQRTQQEDSAVYLCASSVRRGNQPQHFGDGTRLSIL.

V and J are TRBV30 and TRBJ2-1, with TRBD2 matching over 8 bases. Germline V gene lookup returns CDR1 GTSNPN and CDR2 SVGIG (reference sequence). J gave up 5 bases and V 2 bases, and 8 bases lay outside the gene matches. This CDR3 has 15 amino acids. The CDR3 DNA is TGTGCCTGGAGTCCTCGGGGGGGTTGGCACAATGAGCAGTTCTTC. Encoded protein: CAWSPRGGWHNEQFF.

This chain links TRBV14 with TRBJ2-5; D is perhaps TRBD2 (6 bases). The CDR3 runs 13 residues. V lost 8 bases, J lost 7 bases, and 17 bases lay in between. The germline gives CDR1 SGHDN, CDR2 FVKESK. CDR3 protein: CASAPRGWGTQYF. Written as DNA, the CDR3 is TGTGCCAGCGCTCCACGGGGGTGGGGGACCCAGTACTTC.

This clone is a singleton in its sample. The chain employs TRBV4-2 and TRBJ2-5; 16 bases are a match to TRBD2. CDR3 length: 17 residues. V was pared by 3 bases and J by 5 bases, with 6 bases of the junction left unmatched. Germline V gives CDR1 LGHNA, CDR2 YNFKEQ. CDR3 protein: CASSHGTSGGAGETQYF. The CDR3 region has the DNA TGTGCCAGCAGCCACGGGACTAGCGGGGGGGCCGGTGAGACCCAGTACTTC.

The gene calls are TRBV4-3 and TRBJ1-3; D gene ambiguous. CDR1 and CDR2 (germline): LGHNA, YSLEER. The ends were cut back, 4 bases at V and 0 bases at J, with 16 bases in the middle. The length of the CDR3 is 17 residues. CDR3 amino acids: CASSPSSDTYSGNTIYF. CDR3 coding DNA: TGCGCCAGCAGCCCCTCGTCCGACACGTACTCTGGAAACACCATATATTTT.

This clone was found a few times. The chain uses TRBV30 and TRBJ1-4; possible D gene TRBD1, 5 bases. Trimming left V 5 bases short and J 5 bases short, with 15 bases between. The CDR3 has 14 residues. Germline CDR1 is GTSNPN and CDR2 is SVGIG (reference sequence). CDR3 region: CAWSSPRQNEKLFF. The DNA for the CDR3 is TGTGCCTGGTCGAGCCCAAGACAGAATGAAAAACTGTTTTTT.

This chain links TRBV19 with TRBJ2-7; tentative D call: TRBD2 (7 bases). V was cut by 3 bases and J by 6 bases, with 15 bases left in between. Germline V gene data show CDR1 as LNHDA and CDR2 as SQIVND (reference sequence). The CDR3 sequence is 14 residues long. In DNA form, the CDR3 reads TGTGCCAGTAGTATTCTGGGGGGGGGCCGCGAGCAGTACTTC. It translates to CASSILGGGREQYF.

J is TRBJ2-3 and V is TRBV5-6, with 7 bases identical to TRBD2. Germline V CDR1 and CDR2: SGHDT, YYEEEE. CDR3 length: 14 residues. The ends lost 3 bases at V and 2 bases at J; junction bases unmatched: 3. For the CDR3, the DNA is TGTGCCAGCAGCTCGGGGGGTCCCACAGATACGCAGTATTTT. This gives the protein CASSSGGPTDTQYF.

This chain uses TRBV10-2 with TRBJ2-3, with D perhaps matching TRBD2 (5 bases). The germline V gene has CDR1 WSHSY and CDR2 SAAADI. The CDR3 consists of 13 residues. Trimming stripped 8 bases from V and 1 base from J, with 10 bases between. CDR3 coding DNA: TGCGCCAGCCTGGAGGACCGCACAGATACGCAGTATTTT. This encodes CASLEDRTDTQYF.

The chain has TRBV7-2 and TRBJ2-7; maybe TRBD2 (6 bases). Germline-derived CDR1 and CDR2 are SGHTA and FQGNSA. The CDR3 runs to 14 residues. V was trimmed by 1 base and J by 4 bases, leaving 11 bases between them. The CDR3 region is CASSLGTAGYEQYF. CDR3 in DNA: TGTGCCAGCAGCTTAGGTACTGCGGGGTACGAGCAGTACTTC.

The chain recombines TRBV5-1 with TRBJ2-7, with 9 bases identical to TRBD1. Trimming removed 6 bases from V and 2 bases from J; junction bases left unmatched: 9. The CDR3 runs to 15 residues. CDR1 and CDR2 (germline): SGHRS, YFSETQ. The CDR3 DNA reads TGCGCCAGCAAAGAATTACAGGGGGCGGCCTACGAGCAGTACTTC. Amino acid sequence: CASKELQGAAYEQYF. Filled out from reference TRBV5-1 and TRBJ2-7, the complete variable domain reads KAGVTQTPRYLIKTRGQQVTLSCSPISGHRSVSWYQQTPGQGLQFLFEYFSETQRNKGNFPGRFSGRQFSNSRSEMNVSTLELGDSALYLCASKELQGAAYEQYFGPGTRLTVT.

The V and J genes are TRBV11-2 and TRBJ1-2, with 10 bases that match TRBD1. The CDR3 has 16 residues. The germline gives CDR1 SGHAT, CDR2 FQNNGV. The V and J ends lost 0 bases and 5 bases, in that order; junction bases with no gene match: 6. For the CDR3, the DNA is TGTGCCAGCAGCTTAGACTCCGGGACAGGGGTATATGGCTACACCTTC. Amino acid sequence: CASSLDSGTGVYGYTF.

The chain employs TRBV4-3 and TRBJ2-5, with D perhaps matching TRBD2 (7 bases). The assigned J gene may be wrong: the sequence end matches TRBJ2-7 better. CDR1 is LGHNA and CDR2 is YSLEER in the germline V gene. CDR3 size: 18 residues. CDR3 amino acids: CASSQALRGGGSSYEQYF. The CDR3 DNA reads TGCGCCAGCAGCCAAGCCCTAAGGGGGGGAGGAAGCAGCTACGAGCAGTACTTC.

This clone was seen once. The chain employs TRBV5-1 and TRBJ1-6, with a weak D call TRBD1 (6 bases). There are 15 residues in the CDR3. V shed 0 bases and J shed 6 bases, with 10 bases lying between them. CDR1 SGHRS and CDR2 YFSETQ come from the germline V gene. CDR3 nucleotides: TGCGCCAGCAGCTTGGACAGGGCTGGTAATTCACCCCTCCACTTT. Translating it yields CASSLDRAGNSPLHF. The variable domain in full, completed from reference TRBV5-1 and TRBJ1-6, reads KAGVTQTPRYLIKTRGQQVTLSCSPISGHRSVSWYQQTPGQGLQFLFEYFSETQRNKGNFPGRFSGRQFSNSRSEMNVSTLELGDSALYLCASSLDRAGNSPLHFGNGTRLTVT.

This CDR3 is CSVDRAGDTQYF. CDR3 DNA sequence: TGCAGCGTGGACAGGGCGGGAGATACGCAGTATTTT. This sequence joins TRBV29-1 and TRBJ2-3; 8 bases line up with TRBD1. There are 12 residues in the CDR3. V lost 6 bases and J lost 5; bases outside the gene matches: 4. Germline assignment: CDR1 SQVTM and CDR2 ANQGSEA.

V gene TRBV11-3 combines with J gene TRBJ2-7, with D perhaps matching TRBD1 (6 bases). The germline gives CDR1 SGHNT, CDR2 YENEEA. V lost 1 base and J lost 1, with 11 bases in between. This CDR3 region has 15 residues. This chain's CDR3 is CASSLATTGSYEQYF. In DNA, the CDR3 is TGTGCCAGCAGCTTAGCCACGACAGGTTCCTACGAGCAGTACTTC.

The genes are TRBV9 and TRBJ1-3; tentative D call: TRBD1 (6 bases). The CDR3 extends over 14 amino acids. The ends were cut back, 2 bases at V and 8 bases at J, with 14 bases in the middle. CDR1 and CDR2 (germline): SGDLS, YYNGEE. CDR3 region: CASSVGDKGYTIYF. DNA for the CDR3: TGTGCCAGCAGCGTCGGGGACAAGGGATACACCATATATTTT.

The chain joins TRBV27 to TRBJ2-3; 11 positions match TRBD2. Germline trimming cut 6 bases from V and 6 bases from J; bases unmatched to any gene: 11. This CDR3 comprises 16 residues. The germline V gene encodes CDR1 MNHEY and CDR2 SMNVEV (reference sequence). CDR3 amino acids: CASSPRLAGLGDTQYF. CDR3 bases: TGTGCCAGCAGCCCACGACTAGCGGGGCTGGGGGATACGCAGTATTTT.